Sequencing of this TCR beta chain was carried out in a study of cytomegalovirus exposure and HLA in healthy donors. As to this clone: Antigen unknown.

Both 60 Vbeta primers and 13 Jbeta primers went into the PCR. The assay was immunoSEQ multiplex PCR, and TCRdb's table has in-frame clones only and misses some. The sample includes over 80,000 clones, about three quarters of them seen just once. General observations from the study: An observed cluster of highly shared sequence variants was recorded as a likely sequencing artifact.

Germline-derived CDR1 and CDR2 are SGHRS and YFSETQ. The CDR3 is 16 amino acids. V shed 2 bases and J 0 bases; nucleotides not matched to a gene: 5. The TCR sequence derives from a man aged 35-49 years in good health and CMV-seronegative. V gene TRBV5-1 combines with J gene TRBJ2-5; TRBD1 matches at 9 bases. Input material: PBMCs. CDR3 in amino acids: CASSFGGTGYQETQYF. The DNA for the CDR3 is TGCGCCAGCAGCTTTGGGGGGACAGGGTACCAAGAGACCCAGTACTTC.